This T cell receptor beta chain was observed in a study of T-cell memory formation after mild COVID-19. On the study more broadly: There were largely donor-specific TCR clusters.

The CDR3 is made up of 14 amino acids. V was trimmed by 6 bases and J by 3 bases, leaving 15 bases between them. Per the germline V gene, CDR1 is SGHRS and CDR2 is YFSETQ. There are a few counts of this clonotype. TCRdb reanalysed the 5' RACE reads using MiXCR and keeps one entry per CDR3 protein. The table includes some 450,000 distinct CDR3 sequences, more than 15% detected once. The chain couples TRBV5-1 to TRBJ1-1; tentatively, D is TRBD1 (5 bases). This TCR was sampled from a man aged 18 to 29 who had mild COVID-19 (a few samples of this study predate the infection). Cell type and time point are not known. The sample consisted of PBMCs or a T cell subset sorted from them (not recorded which). The CDR3 loop reads CASTLQVPDTEAFF. In DNA form, the CDR3 reads TGCGCCAGCACACTACAGGTCCCGGACACTGAAGCTTTCTTT.